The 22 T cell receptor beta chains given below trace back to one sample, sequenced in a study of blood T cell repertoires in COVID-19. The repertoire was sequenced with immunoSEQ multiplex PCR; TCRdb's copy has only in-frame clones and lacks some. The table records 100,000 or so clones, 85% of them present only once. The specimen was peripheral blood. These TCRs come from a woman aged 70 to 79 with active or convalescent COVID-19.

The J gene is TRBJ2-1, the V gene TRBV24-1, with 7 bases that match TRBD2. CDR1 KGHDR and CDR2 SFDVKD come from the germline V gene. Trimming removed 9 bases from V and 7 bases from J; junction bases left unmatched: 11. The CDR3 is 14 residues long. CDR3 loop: CATGEDGRSNEQFF. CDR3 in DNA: TGTGCCACCGGGGAAGACGGGAGGTCGAATGAGCAGTTCTTC.

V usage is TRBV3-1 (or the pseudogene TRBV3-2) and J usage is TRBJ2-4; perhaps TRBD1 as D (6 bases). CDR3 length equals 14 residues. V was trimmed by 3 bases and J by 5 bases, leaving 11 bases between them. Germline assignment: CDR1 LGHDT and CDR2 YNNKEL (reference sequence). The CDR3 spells CASSHRDKENIQYF. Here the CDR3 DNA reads TGTGCCAGCAGCCATAGGGACAAAGAAAACATTCAGTACTTC.

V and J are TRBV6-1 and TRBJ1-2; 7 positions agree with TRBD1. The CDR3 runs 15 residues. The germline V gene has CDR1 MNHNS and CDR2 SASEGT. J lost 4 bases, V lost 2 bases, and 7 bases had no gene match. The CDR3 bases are TGTGCCAGCAGTGAATCAGGGGGACAGAGCTATGGCTACACCTTC. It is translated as CASSESGGQSYGYTF.

In nucleotides, the CDR3 is TGTGCCAGCAGCTTAGTGGCGACAGGTTCTTCCTACGAGCAGTACTTC. Translated, it gives CASSLVATGSSYEQYF. The chain carries TRBV7-9 and TRBJ2-7, with a possible D match to TRBD1 (6 bases). The CDR3 length is 16 residues. Trimming removed 1 base from V and 1 base from J, with 14 bases in between. From germline, CDR1 is SEHNR and CDR2 FQNEAQ (reference sequence).

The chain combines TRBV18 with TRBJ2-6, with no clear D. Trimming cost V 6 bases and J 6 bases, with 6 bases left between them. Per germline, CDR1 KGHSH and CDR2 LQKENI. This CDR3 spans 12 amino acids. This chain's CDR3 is CASSDKANVLTF. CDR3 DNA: TGTGCCAGCTCCGACAAGGCCAACGTCCTGACTTTC.

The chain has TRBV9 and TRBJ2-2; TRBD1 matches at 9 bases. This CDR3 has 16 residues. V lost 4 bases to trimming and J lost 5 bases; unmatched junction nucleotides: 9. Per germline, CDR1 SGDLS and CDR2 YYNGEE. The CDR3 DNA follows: TGTGCCAGCAGCCCCCAGGGGACAGGGATGACCGGGGAGCTGTTTTTT. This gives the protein CASSPQGTGMTGELFF.

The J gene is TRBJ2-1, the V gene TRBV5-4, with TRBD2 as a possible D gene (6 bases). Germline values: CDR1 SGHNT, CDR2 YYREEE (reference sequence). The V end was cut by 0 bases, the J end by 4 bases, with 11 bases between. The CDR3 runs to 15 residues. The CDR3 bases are TGTGCCAGCAGCTTGGATAGCGGTTTTTACAATGAGCAGTTCTTC. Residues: CASSLDSGFYNEQFF. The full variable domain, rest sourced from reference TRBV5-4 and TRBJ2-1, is ETGVTQSPTHLIKTRGQQVTLRCSSQSGHNTVSWYQQALGQGPQFIFQYYREEENGRGNFPPRFSGLQFPNYSSELNVNALELDDSALYLCASSLDSGFYNEQFFGPGTRLTVL.

CDR3 coding DNA: TGTGCCAGCAGCCAAGTGGGGCAGCCTCACGTCGATAGCAATCAGCCCCAGCATTTT. Protein: CASSQVGQPHVDSNQPQHF. The chain has TRBV3-1 (or the pseudogene TRBV3-2) and TRBJ1-5, with TRBD1 as a possible D gene (5 bases). The germline V and J ends were trimmed by 1 base and 0 bases, with 19 bases remaining between them. This CDR3 spans 19 amino acids. Germline V gives CDR1 LGHDT, CDR2 YNNKEL (reference sequence).

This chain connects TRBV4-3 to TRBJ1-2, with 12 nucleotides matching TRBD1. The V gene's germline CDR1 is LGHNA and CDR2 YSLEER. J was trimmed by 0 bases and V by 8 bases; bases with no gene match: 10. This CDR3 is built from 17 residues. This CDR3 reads CASSAGQGARSNYGYTF. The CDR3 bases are TGCGCCAGCTCCGCGGGACAGGGGGCGAGATCTAACTATGGCTACACCTTC.

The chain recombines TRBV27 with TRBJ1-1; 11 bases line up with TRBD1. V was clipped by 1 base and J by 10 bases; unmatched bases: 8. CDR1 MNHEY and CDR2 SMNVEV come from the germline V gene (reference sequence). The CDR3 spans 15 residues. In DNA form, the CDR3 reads TGTGCCAGCAGTTTATACTGGACAGGGGGCACGGCAGCTTTCTTT. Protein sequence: CASSLYWTGGTAAFF.

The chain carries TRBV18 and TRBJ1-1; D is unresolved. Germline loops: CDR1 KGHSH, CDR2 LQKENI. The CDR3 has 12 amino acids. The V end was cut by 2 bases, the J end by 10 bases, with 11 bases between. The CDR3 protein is CASSPYEGVAFF. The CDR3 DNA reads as TGTGCCAGCTCACCATACGAGGGCGTAGCTTTCTTT. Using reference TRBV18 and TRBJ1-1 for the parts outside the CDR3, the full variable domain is NAGVMQNPRHLVRRRGQEARLRCSPMKGHSHVYWYRQLPEEGLKFMVYLQKENIIDESGMPKERFSAEFPKEGPSILRIQQVVRGDSAAYFCASSPYEGVAFFGQGTRLTVV.

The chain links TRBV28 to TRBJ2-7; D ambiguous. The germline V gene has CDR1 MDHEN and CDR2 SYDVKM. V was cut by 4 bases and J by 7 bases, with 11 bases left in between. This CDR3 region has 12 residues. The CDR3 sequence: CASSSIEREQYF. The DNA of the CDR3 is TGTGCCAGCAGTTCCATCGAGAGGGAGCAGTACTTC.

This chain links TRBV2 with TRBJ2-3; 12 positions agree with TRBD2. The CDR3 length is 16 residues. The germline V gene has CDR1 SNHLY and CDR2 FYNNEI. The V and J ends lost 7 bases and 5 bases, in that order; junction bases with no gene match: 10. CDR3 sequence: CASTRYLAGGGDTQYF. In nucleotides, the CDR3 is TGTGCCAGCACCCGCTATCTAGCGGGGGGGGGAGATACGCAGTATTTT.

CDR3 sequence reads: CASQGQGANEQYF. The CDR3 DNA reads as TGCGCCAGCCAAGGACAGGGGGCGAACGAGCAGTACTTC. V is TRBV5-1 and J is TRBJ2-7; 11 positions agree with TRBD1. Germline V lookup: CDR1 SGHRS, CDR2 YFSETQ. The CDR3 is 13 residues long. Trimming took 7 bases from V and 5 from J; bases not matched to a gene: 5.

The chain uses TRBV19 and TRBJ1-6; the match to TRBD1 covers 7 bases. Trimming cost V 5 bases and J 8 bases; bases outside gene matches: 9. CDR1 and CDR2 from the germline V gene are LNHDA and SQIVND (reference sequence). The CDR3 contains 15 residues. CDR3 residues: CASSPIDREDSPLHF. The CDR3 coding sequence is TGTGCCAGTAGTCCTATCGACAGGGAGGATTCACCCCTCCACTTT.

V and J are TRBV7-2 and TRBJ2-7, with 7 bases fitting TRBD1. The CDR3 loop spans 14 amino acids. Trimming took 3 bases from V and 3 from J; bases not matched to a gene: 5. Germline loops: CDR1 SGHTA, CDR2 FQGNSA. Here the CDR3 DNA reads TGTGCCAGCAGCTTTGATACAGGGGACTACGAGCAGTACTTC. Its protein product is CASSFDTGDYEQYF. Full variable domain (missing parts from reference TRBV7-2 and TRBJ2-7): GAGVSQSPSNKVTEKGKDVELRCDPISGHTALYWYRQSLGQGLEFLIYFQGNSAPDKSGLPSDRFSAERTGGSVSTLTIQRTQQEDSAVYLCASSFDTGDYEQYFGPGTRLTVT.

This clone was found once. The CDR3 region is CASSLSSQGNYGYTF. CDR3 coding DNA: TGTGCCAGCAGTCTATCTAGTCAGGGGAACTATGGCTACACCTTC. The chain joins TRBV7-9 to TRBJ1-2; TRBD1 is a possible D gene (6 bases). Trimming pared 6 bases from V and 2 bases from J, leaving 16 bases between. Per the germline V gene, CDR1 is SEHNR and CDR2 is FQNEAQ (reference sequence). This CDR3 contains 15 residues.

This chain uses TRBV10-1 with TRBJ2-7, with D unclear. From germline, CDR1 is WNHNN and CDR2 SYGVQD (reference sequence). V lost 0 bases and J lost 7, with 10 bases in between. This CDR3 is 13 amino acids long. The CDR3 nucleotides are TGCGCCAGCAGTGAGTCTCTAGTCAGAGAGCAGTACTTC. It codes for CASSESLVREQYF.

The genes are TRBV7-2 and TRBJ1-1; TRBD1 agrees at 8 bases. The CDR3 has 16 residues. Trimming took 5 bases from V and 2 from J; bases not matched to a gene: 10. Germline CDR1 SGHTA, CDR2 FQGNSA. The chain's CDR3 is CASSRRWTGINTEAFF. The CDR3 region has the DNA TGTGCCAGCAGCCGGCGATGGACAGGGATTAACACTGAAGCTTTCTTT.

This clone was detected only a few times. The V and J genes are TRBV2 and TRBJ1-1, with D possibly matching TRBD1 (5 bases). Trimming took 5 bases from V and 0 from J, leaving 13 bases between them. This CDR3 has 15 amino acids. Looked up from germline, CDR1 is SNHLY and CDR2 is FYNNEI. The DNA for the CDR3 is TGTGCCAGCAGTTTCACCCCGGGGGTGAACACTGAAGCTTTCTTT. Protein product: CASSFTPGVNTEAFF.

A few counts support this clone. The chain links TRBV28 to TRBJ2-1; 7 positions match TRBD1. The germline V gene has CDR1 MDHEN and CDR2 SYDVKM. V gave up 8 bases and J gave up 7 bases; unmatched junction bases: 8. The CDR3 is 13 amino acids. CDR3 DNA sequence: TGTGCCAGCGATCGGGGACAGACGAATGAGCAGTTCTTC. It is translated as CASDRGQTNEQFF.

In DNA, the CDR3 is TGCGCCAGCAGCTTGAGGACTGCGAATGAAAAACTGTTTTTT. It translates to CASSLRTANEKLFF. The chain links TRBV5-1 to TRBJ1-4, with unresolved D. The CDR3 length is 14 residues. Between the trimmed V and J ends, which lost 1 base and 5 bases, there was a span of 9 bases. Germline values: CDR1 SGHRS, CDR2 YFSETQ.